At least ten counts were recorded for the clone carrying this T cell receptor (beta chain). Its antigen is not identified. Template material for amplifying TCR beta CDR3 regions consisted of RNA transcripts. TCR CDR3 regions were first amplified by RT-PCR with HTBI primers. TCRdb itself ran the multiplex PCR reads through MiXCR, one entry per CDR3 protein. The sample has 200,000 to 250,000 distinct CDR3 sequences; over 15% are singletons. This record comes from a study of T cells in Graves' hyperthyroidism and ophthalmopathy. The trim removed 3 bases at V and 4 bases at J, leaving 3 bases unmatched. The CDR3 is 14 residues long. Looked up from germline, CDR1 is SGHRS and CDR2 is YFSETQ. The study, taken as a whole, reports: Blood also showed most of the thyroid clonotypes that were expanded above 0.001. In validation, the model predicted ophthalmopathy. These predictions came a median roughly 6.5 months before onset.

The study defined stable Graves' hyperthyroidism as no ophthalmopathy progression within 18 months. The specimen was blood. This TCR was recovered from a man in his fifties with Graves' hyperthyroidism. The chain couples TRBV5-1 to TRBJ2-3; 9 bases map to TRBD1. For the CDR3, the DNA is TGCGCCAGCAGCTGGGGACAGGGAGCAGATACGCAGTATTTT. Protein sequence: CASSWGQGADTQYF.